One and the same sample provided the 13 T cell receptor beta chains below, sequenced in a study of T cells in Graves' hyperthyroidism and ophthalmopathy. From RNA transcripts, TCR beta CDR3 regions were amplified. The HTBI primer set was used in a first-round RT-PCR of the TCR CDR3. A single record per CDR3 protein comes from TCRdb applying MiXCR to the multiplex PCR reads. In the table there are over 200,000 distinct CDR3 sequences, under 20% of which are singletons. Sample: blood. These receptors came from a man in his forties or fifties with Graves' hyperthyroidism.

This clonotype was seen many times. The chain employs TRBV20-1 and TRBJ2-3; 9 positions agree with TRBD1. J was trimmed by 4 bases and V by 3 bases; bases with no gene match: 11. The CDR3 is 16 amino acids. Germline V gene sequence: CDR1 DFQATT, CDR2 SNEGSKA (reference sequence). The CDR3 coding sequence is TGCAGTGCTAGGGTTGGTCTGACAGGGGGGTCAGATACGCAGTATTTT. Translating gives CSARVGLTGGSDTQYF.

This clonotype was recorded at least ten times. The J gene is TRBJ1-5, the V gene TRBV30, with 8 bases fitting TRBD1. This CDR3 is built from 17 residues. The germline CDR1 and CDR2 sequences are GTSNPN and SVGIG (reference sequence). The V segment lost 2 bases and the J segment 1 base; nucleotides outside the gene matches: 10. In DNA, the CDR3 is TGTGCCTGGAGTAGGTCAGGGGGCGCTAGGAGCAATCAGCCCCAGCATTTT. This sequence encodes CAWSRSGGARSNQPQHF. Complete variable domain (other parts from reference TRBV30 and TRBJ1-5): SQTIHQWPATLVQPVGSPLSLECTVEGTSNPNLYWYRQAAGRGLQLLFYSVGIGQISSEVPQNLSASRPQDRQFILSSKKLLLSDSGFYLCAWSRSGGARSNQPQHFGDGTRLSIL.

This clonotype was observed many times. This chain joins TRBV2 and TRBJ2-1; 14 positions agree with TRBD2. The CDR3 sequence is 16 residues long. The germline CDR1 and CDR2 sequences are SNHLY and FYNNEI. V gave up 1 base and J gave up 8 bases; unmatched junction bases: 4. The CDR3 coding sequence is TGTGCCAGCAGTGAAGGGGGGGGACTAGCGGGGGATGAGCAGTTCTTC. It encodes CASSEGGGLAGDEQFF.

This clonotype has at least ten counts. The V and J genes are TRBV20-1 and TRBJ2-5; the D gene could be TRBD1 or TRBD2 (5 bases each). The CDR3 spans 13 residues. The germline V gene encodes CDR1 DFQATT and CDR2 SNEGSKA (reference sequence). V was pared by 3 bases and J by 7 bases, with 15 bases between. In nucleotides, the CDR3 is TGCAGTGCTAGTGCGACAGCGGTAGGGACCCAGTACTTC. This translates into CSASATAVGTQYF.

A few counts support this clonotype. The chain employs TRBV3-1 and TRBJ2-3, with no clear D. The CDR3 runs to 13 residues. The germline V and J ends were trimmed by 4 bases and 7 bases, with 12 bases remaining between them. In germline, CDR1 is LGHDT, CDR2 YNNKEL (reference sequence). CDR3 residues: CASSLSPSNTQYF. DNA for the CDR3: TGTGCCAGCAGCCTCTCCCCTAGTAATACGCAGTATTTT.

The sample holds a few counts of this clonotype. The V call is TRBV24-1, the J call TRBJ2-1; no definite D call. Trimming pared 3 bases from V and 7 bases from J, leaving 12 bases between. The germline V gene encodes CDR1 KGHDR and CDR2 SFDVKD. This CDR3 is 14 amino acids long. For the CDR3, the DNA is TGTGCCACCAGTGATGCCGGCCTGGGGAATGAGCAGTTCTTC. This codes for CATSDAGLGNEQFF.

This clonotype was counted ten times or more. The genes are TRBV5-1 and TRBJ2-3; 9 nucleotides agree with TRBD2. The CDR3 contains 16 residues. J gave up 0 bases and V 0 bases, and 2 bases lay outside the gene matches. Germline CDR1 reads SGHRS; CDR2 reads YFSETQ. The DNA for the CDR3 is TGCGCCAGCAGCTTGGGGACTAGCGATAGCACAGATACGCAGTATTTT. This translates into CASSLGTSDSTDTQYF.

This clonotype was seen repeatedly, ten times or more. This chain connects TRBV12-3 or TRBV12-4 to TRBJ2-1, with 12 positions matching TRBD2. The length of the CDR3 is 14 residues. V shed 5 bases, J shed 9 bases, and the junction held 5 bases outside the gene matches. The CDR3 DNA sequence: TGTGCCAGCAGTAGACTAGCGGGAGAGGGTGAGCAGTTCTTC. This translates into CASSRLAGEGEQFF.

This clonotype was seen at least ten times. V gene TRBV3-1 combines with J gene TRBJ1-1; D is uncertain. The CDR3 contains 17 residues. V dropped 0 bases and J dropped 2 bases, with 16 bases sitting between them. Germline loops: CDR1 LGHDT, CDR2 YNNKEL (reference sequence). The CDR3 loop is CASSQESRSRPNTEAFF. The DNA of the CDR3 is TGTGCCAGCAGCCAAGAGAGCAGGAGCAGACCAAACACTGAAGCTTTCTTT.

This clonotype has ten or more counts. Relative to the germline gene, one junction end is altered; a read error may explain this. The CDR3 here is CASSSGSTDTQYF. As DNA, the CDR3 is TGTGCCAGCAGTAGCGGGAGCACAGATACGCAGTATTTT. V is TRBV19 and J is TRBJ2-3, with 7 bases lining up with TRBD2. The CDR3 is 13 amino acids. Per germline, CDR1 LNHDA and CDR2 SQIVND (reference sequence).

This clonotype occurred many times. This CDR3 reads CASSGGELFF. In nucleotides, the CDR3 is TGTGCCAGCAGTGGCGGGGAGCTGTTTTTT. V and J are TRBV28 and TRBJ2-2; D gene uncertain. Germline V gene lookup returns CDR1 MDHEN and CDR2 SYDVKM. This CDR3 contains 10 residues. Trimming took 5 bases from V and 7 from J, leaving 2 bases between them.

In this sample, this clonotype turned up many times. This chain connects TRBV28 to TRBJ2-1; 8 nucleotides line up with TRBD2. The CDR3 spans 15 residues. Germline values: CDR1 MDHEN, CDR2 SYDVKM. The J segment lost 7 bases and the V segment lost 3 bases, leaving 8 bases of the junction unmatched. CDR3 protein: CASSLAAGGGNEQFF. The CDR3 DNA is TGTGCCAGCAGTTTGGCGGCGGGAGGTGGGAATGAGCAGTTCTTC.

This clonotype occurred once. The chain combines TRBV7-2 with TRBJ1-4, with D unclear. From germline, CDR1 is SGHTA and CDR2 FQGNSA. The CDR3 contains 16 residues. Trimming took off 1 base at V and 4 bases at J, with 13 bases between the two ends. The CDR3 loop reads CASSLGAFPDNEKLFF. CDR3 coding DNA: TGTGCCAGCAGCTTAGGGGCCTTTCCGGATAATGAAAAACTGTTTTTT.